This TCR beta chain stems from a study of CD8+CD57+ T cells in acquired aplastic anemia. The overall study: DNA per sorted CD4+ or CD8+ sample ranged about 0.18 to 30 ug, averaging about 2.9 ug.

Study-level results: About 29 CD8+ CDR3 sequences occurred in both the patients and the controls.

The ends lost 5 bases at V and 6 bases at J; junction bases unmatched: 4. This CDR3 is built from 15 residues. The germline V gene has CDR1 SGDLS and CDR2 YYNGEE. On this clonotype: Its cognate antigen is unknown. Just one base apart from a much larger clone, this may be a read error. The CDR3 ends on some other residue instead of the conserved phenylalanine or tryptophan, so this is likely a read error.

TCR beta VDJ and CDR3 profiling used genomic DNA as template. TCRdb independently ran MiXCR on the reads; one entry per CDR3 protein. The sample yields around 140,000 distinct CDR3 sequences, 41% seen once. The clonotype originates from a human donor in good health, serving as a control. Specimen: sorted CD4+, CD8+, or CD8+CD57+ T cells (not recorded which) from PBMCs. This chain uses TRBV9 with TRBJ2-2; 13 nucleotides line up with TRBD2. The CDR3 loop reads CASSVGLAGPGELFS. CDR3 coding DNA: TGTGCCAGCAGTGTGGGACTAGCGGGACCCGGGGAGCTGTTTTCT.